This T cell receptor beta chain was retrieved from a study of blood T cell repertoires in COVID-19. The wider study: COVID-19 samples collected from the United States, Italy and Spain covered acute and convalescent phases. T cells, B-cell-depleted T cells, or PBMCs supplied cDNA or gDNA.

Assay: immunoSEQ multiplex PCR; the TCRdb copy retains only in-frame clones and omits some. The sample has 250,000 or so clones; around 93% are singletons. Study members were between about 18 and 100 years old and lived in roughly 24 US regions. In assigning cohorts, the study relied on participant-reported clinical history. This CDR3 contains 13 residues. Germline-derived CDR1 and CDR2 are SGHTS and YDEGEE. V was pared by 3 bases and J by 4 bases, with 1 base of the junction left unmatched. The chain recombines TRBV5-8 with TRBJ1-3; 7 bases map to TRBD1. This sequence originates from a human donor in a cohort exposed to, infected with or recovered from COVID-19 (not recorded which). The donor label of this sample is uncertain. Sequencing was performed on PBMCs or T cells enriched from blood (not recorded which). The CDR3: CASSSGQGNTIYF. The CDR3 coding sequence is TGTGCCAGCAGCTCGGGACAGGGAAACACCATATATTTT.